This TCR beta chain was recorded in a study of T cells in localized non-small cell lung cancer (dated by TCRdb to 2019 to 2021). With respect to the entire study: T cell repertoires of 236 early-stage NSCLC patients were analyzed, with tumors being compared against uninvolved tumor-adjacent lungs. The cohort consisted of 236 treatment-naive NSCLC patients whose localized lung tumors had been resected. A mean age of around 69 years was recorded for the NSCLC patients, of whom under 150 were male and 95 to 110 were female. What the work shows at the level of the full study, not this receptor alone: Multi-region tumor sequencing was not performed, so intratumor heterogeneity could not be excluded. The highest T cell clonality was observed in uninvolved tumor-adjacent lung, where clonality exceeded that of tumor, suggesting that antigenic responses were more focused in uninvolved tumor-adjacent lung. Of the top 100 tumor clones, a median of roughly 56 were detected in paired uninvolved adjacent lung; 28 were also among that lung's top 100. Because of the exploratory design, TCR variables were selected using unadjusted p-values without false-discovery rate correction. Longer overall survival was associated with higher T cell density in blood, whereas shorter survival was associated with higher clonality in adjacent lung.

Trimming takes 5 bases from V and 5 bases from J, and the germline ends sit 12 bases apart. Reading the germline V gene (reference sequence) gives CDR1 LNHDA and CDR2 SQIVND. The CDR3 holds 14 amino acids from the cysteine to the phenylalanine. The kept DNA is CDR3 alone, 42 bases in frame from the first base. At diagnosis, tumor, uninvolved tumor-adjacent lung and peripheral blood were collected and then preserved as a mix of FFPE and fresh-frozen material. For TCR repertoire profiling, the blood samples were analyzed as peripheral blood mononuclear cells. TCR beta CDR3 regions were sequenced from DNA using the immunoSEQ Assay. The authors' pipeline ran thus. T cell density was computed as TCR beta template counts normalized to usable DNA estimated by amplifying housekeeping genes. Richness was estimated using the preseqR package, with extrapolation to 400,000 templates for PBMC samples and to 120,000 templates for tissue samples. Clonality was calculated as one minus Pielou's evenness. Differential abundance testing on productive amino-acid clonotypes, with a minimum total count of 5 and an alpha of 0.1, was used to identify tissue-enriched TCRs. The Jaccard Index and the Morisita Overlap Index were used to quantify repertoire overlap between compartments. GLIPH clustered TCR beta CDR3s with public tetramer-defined viral CDR3s; viral motifs required at least three viral sequences plus V-gene enrichment. This is the immuneACCESS table as TCRdb keeps it, with only in-frame sequences that have V and J called. A part of the clones is gone; compared with another copy, unresolved V genes explain less than half, and the rest is unexplained. Clonal size and the V and J genes are those of that table, whereas D and trimming came from the DNA. The sample includes under 20,000 clones, with around four fifths observed a single time. The top ten constitute about 25% of the sample.

Regarding this clone: Its antigen is still unknown. Base qualities are not provided; no much larger clone lies one nucleotide away.

The chain joins TRBV19 to TRBJ1-4; the D region possibly corresponds to TRBD1 (5 bases align). The receptor comes from a female donor aged 60 or older with stage I lung adenocarcinoma. The sequences come from peripheral blood, collected before any cancer treatment. The CDR3 region has the sequence CASSWGRINEKLFF. The sequenced DNA is TGTGCCAGTAGTTGGGGACGGATAAATGAAAAACTGTTTTTT.